One sample yielded the 26 T cell receptor beta chains listed below, sequenced in a study of T cells in Graves' hyperthyroidism and ophthalmopathy (dated by TCRdb to between 2018 and 2021). To prepare the library, multiplex PCR was applied. Sequencing instrument: Illumina HiSeq 2000. The TCR beta CDR3 regions were amplified from RNA transcripts. The TCR CDR3 was subjected to a first round of RT-PCR using the HTBI primer set and the Qiagen OneStep RT-PCR kit. The raw public data were reprocessed by TCRdb itself: fastp quality trimming at Q25, MiXCR clonotype calling, in-frame beta chains only. Under each unique CDR3 protein, matching rows form one entry showing the most common genes and DNA. The sample contains roughly 560,000 distinct CDR3 sequences, over 12% of them found a single time. The ten top clones hold around 4.1% of the sample. Sample: blood. These receptor sequences come from a woman between 35 and 50 years old with Graves' ophthalmopathy.

This clonotype was picked up many times. J is TRBJ2-7 and V is TRBV12-3 or TRBV12-4; 9 nucleotides line up with TRBD2. The CDR3 runs 15 residues. Trimming removed 6 bases from V and 1 base from J; junction bases left unmatched: 7. The CDR3 DNA follows: TGTGCCAGCAGCCCAATAGCGGGAGTGTCCTACGAGCAGTACTTC. Translating gives CASSPIAGVSYEQYF.

This clonotype was detected many times. V is TRBV6-5 and J is TRBJ2-7; the D is unclear. Germline values: CDR1 MNHEY, CDR2 SVGAGI. Trimming took 0 bases from V and 1 from J, leaving 7 bases between them. The CDR3 is 14 residues long. The DNA of the CDR3 is TGTGCCAGCAGTTACTCAACTCCTTCCTACGAGCAGTACTTC. As protein: CASSYSTPSYEQYF.

This clonotype was observed at least ten times. The gene calls are TRBV28 and TRBJ2-7, with 8 bases identical to TRBD2. Germline values: CDR1 MDHEN, CDR2 SYDVKM. V dropped 4 bases and J dropped 2; count of bases not matched to a gene: 10. The CDR3 is 16 amino acids. The CDR3 DNA is TGTGCCAGCAGTTCTCCCCGGACTAGCCTCGCCTACGAGCAGTACTTC. Protein sequence: CASSSPRTSLAYEQYF.

There are many counts of this clonotype. This chain uses TRBV6-9 with TRBJ1-3; D not certain. Trimming took off 2 bases at V and 0 bases at J, with 29 bases between the two ends. Germline V lookup: CDR1 MNHGY, CDR2 SVAAGI. The CDR3 is 22 amino acids. The CDR3 loop is CASSYDPSSFDSALNSGNTIYF. The CDR3 nucleotides are TGTGCCAGCAGTTATGACCCCTCTTCTTTTGACTCTGCCTTAAACTCTGGAAACACCATATATTTT.

There are many counts of this clonotype. The chain employs TRBV12-3 or TRBV12-4 and TRBJ2-2; D is uncertain. Trimming left V 7 bases short and J 4 bases short, with 4 bases between. This CDR3 contains 11 residues. In nucleotides, the CDR3 is TGTGCCAGCACCCCCACCGGGGAGCTGTTTTTT. Translation gives CASTPTGELFF.

In this sample, this clonotype turned up many times. The genes are TRBV12-3 or TRBV12-4 and TRBJ2-7, with D perhaps matching TRBD1 (6 bases). Trimming cost V 7 bases and J 4 bases, with 17 bases left between them. The length of the CDR3 is 14 residues. The DNA of the CDR3 is TGTGCCAGCAAGAAACAGGGTCCGATTTACGAGCAGTACTTC. Translation gives CASKKQGPIYEQYF.

The V and J genes are TRBV7-3 and TRBJ2-7; TRBD1 might be the D (5 bases). In germline, CDR1 is SGHTA, CDR2 FQGTGA. Trimming took off 2 bases at V and 2 bases at J, with 13 bases between the two ends. This CDR3 spans 15 amino acids. CDR3 nucleotide sequence: TGTGCCAGCAGCTTATCCAGGGCCACCACCTACGAGCAGTACTTC. This codes for CASSLSRATTYEQYF.

This clonotype was recorded many times. The rearrangement uses TRBV14 and TRBJ1-2; D remains ambiguous. This CDR3 contains 15 residues. CDR1 is SGHDN and CDR2 is FVKESK in the germline V gene. With 0 bases removed from V and 4 bases from J, the gap between germline ends came to 12 bases. CDR3 sequence reads: CASSQDAESTYGYTF. The CDR3 nucleotides are TGTGCCAGCAGCCAAGATGCGGAGAGTACCTATGGCTACACCTTC.

The chain couples TRBV25-1 to TRBJ1-5, with TRBD1 identical over 9 bases. V lost 7 bases and J lost 1; bases outside the gene matches: 8. The CDR3 consists of 16 residues. In germline, CDR1 is MGHDK, CDR2 SYGVNS. CDR3 residues: CASNASDRGSNQPQHF. The CDR3 DNA reads as TGTGCCAGCAATGCTTCCGACAGGGGGAGCAATCAGCCCCAGCATTTT.

The chain recombines TRBV11-2 with TRBJ1-1, with D hard to call. V was pared by 5 bases and J by 5 bases, with 21 bases between. The germline V gene has CDR1 SGHAT and CDR2 FQNNGV. CDR3 length: 16 amino acids. CDR3 nucleotides: TGTGCCAGCAGCCCCCGGGGAGGCAGAGGTCAGACTGAAGCTTTCTTT. Translating it yields CASSPRGGRGQTEAFF.

Concerning this clonotype: A much larger clone sits a single nucleotide away, making a read error possible. The CDR3 region has the DNA TGTGCCAGCACCAAAACAGGGAACACTGAAGCTTTCTTT. It encodes CASTKTGNTEAFF. This chain joins TRBV2 and TRBJ1-1; D is possibly TRBD1 (5 bases). The CDR3 spans 13 residues. Germline V CDR1 and CDR2: SNHLY, FYNNEI. Trimming took 7 bases from V and 1 from J, leaving 10 bases between them. The full variable domain, rest sourced from reference TRBV2 and TRBJ1-1, is EPEVTQTPSHQVTQMGQEVILRCVPISNHLYFYWYRQILGQKVEFLVSFYNNEISEKSEIFDDQFSVERPDGSNFTLKIRSTKLEDSAMYFCASTKTGNTEAFFGQGTRLTVV.

The chain has TRBV10-2 and TRBJ1-6; D is uncertain. Germline V lookup: CDR1 WSHSY, CDR2 SAAADI. The ends were cut back, 3 bases at V and 0 bases at J, with 9 bases in the middle. The CDR3 length is 16 residues. CDR3 residues: CASSDLGSSYNSPLHF. The CDR3 bases are TGCGCCAGCAGTGATTTGGGGAGCTCCTATAATTCACCCCTCCACTTT.

This clonotype was seen at least ten times. J is TRBJ2-7 and V is TRBV7-2; 10 positions match TRBD2. Germline loops: CDR1 SGHTA, CDR2 FQGNSA. The CDR3 is 14 amino acids. J lost 2 bases, V lost 5 bases, and 3 bases had no gene match. DNA of the CDR3: TGTGCCAGCAGCCTTGGGACTAGCGCCTACGAGCAGTACTTC. It translates to CASSLGTSAYEQYF.

This clonotype has a count of ten or more. The chain links TRBV6-1 to TRBJ2-5, with TRBD2 matching 13 bases. Germline V gene lookup returns CDR1 MNHNS and CDR2 SASEGT. The CDR3 is made up of 16 amino acids. Trimming took 7 bases from V and 3 from J; bases not matched to a gene: 8. CDR3: CASTRLAGGQKETQYF. The CDR3 bases are TGTGCCAGCACCCGACTAGCGGGAGGCCAAAAAGAGACCCAGTACTTC.

A note on this clonotype: This could be a read error, since a much larger clone is one nucleotide away. The genes are TRBV12-3 or TRBV12-4 and TRBJ1-1; 8 bases fit TRBD1. This CDR3 comprises 13 residues. CDR3 nucleotides: TGTACCAGCAGACAAACAGGGGGCACTGAAGCTTTCTTT. It translates to CTSRQTGGTEAFF.

This sequence joins TRBV12-3 or TRBV12-4 and TRBJ2-5; D may correspond to TRBD1 or TRBD2 (5 bases each). The germline V and J ends were trimmed by 6 bases and 5 bases, with 19 bases remaining between them. This CDR3 spans 15 amino acids. CDR3 in DNA: TGTGCCAGCAGAGTTTCCAAACTAGGGGCGGAGACCCAGTACTTC. It encodes CASRVSKLGAETQYF.

This clonotype was observed at least ten times. The CDR3 region has the DNA TGTGCCAGTAGGTTACCGGGACAGGGACCCTATGGCTACACCTTC. It is translated as CASRLPGQGPYGYTF. The V call is TRBV19, the J call TRBJ1-2; 9 positions match TRBD1. The CDR3 spans 15 residues. Trimming removed 6 bases from V and 4 bases from J; junction bases left unmatched: 9. Germline values: CDR1 LNHDA, CDR2 SQIVND (reference sequence).

This clonotype was picked up a small number of times. The chain uses TRBV18 and TRBJ2-5; D not certain. Looked up from germline, CDR1 is KGHSH and CDR2 is LQKENI. V dropped 0 bases and J dropped 4 bases, with 9 bases sitting between them. This CDR3 has 14 amino acids. The CDR3 DNA reads TGTGCCAGCTCACCACCAGGGTGGGGAGAGACCCAGTACTTC. This codes for CASSPPGWGETQYF.

This clonotype was detected many times. The V and J genes are TRBV20-1 and TRBJ2-7; 9 bases line up with TRBD1. The length of the CDR3 is 14 residues. The V gene end was trimmed by 1 base and the J gene end by 5 bases; junction bases not matched to a gene: 6. The germline V gene encodes CDR1 DFQATT and CDR2 SNEGSKA (reference sequence). This CDR3 reads CSARVGTGFDEQYF. The CDR3 coding sequence is TGCAGTGCTAGAGTAGGGACAGGGTTTGACGAGCAGTACTTC.

This clonotype was counted at least ten times. This rearrangement joins TRBV15 to TRBJ2-2, with no clear D. This CDR3 has 11 residues. V gave up 5 bases and J gave up 7 bases, with 5 bases separating them. The germline V gene has CDR1 LNHNV and CDR2 YYDKDF (reference sequence). CDR3 residues: CATSESGELFF. The CDR3 DNA reads TGTGCCACCAGCGAAAGCGGGGAGCTGTTTTTT.

The sample holds many counts of this clonotype. The chain couples TRBV11-2 to TRBJ2-4; no clear D. CDR1 and CDR2 (germline): SGHAT, FQNNGV. This CDR3 contains 11 residues. Trimming left V 2 bases short and J 8 bases short, with 4 bases between. The chain's CDR3 is CASSLQDIQYF. The DNA of the CDR3 is TGTGCCAGCAGCTTACAAGACATTCAGTACTTC.

This clonotype was seen repeatedly, ten times or more. This chain uses TRBV28 with TRBJ2-7; the D is unclear. The CDR3 spans 14 residues. Germline CDR1 and CDR2: MDHEN and SYDVKM. Trimming stripped 1 base from V and 1 base from J, with 8 bases between. The CDR3 reads CASSLYPESYEQYF. DNA for the CDR3: TGTGCCAGCAGTTTATACCCAGAGTCCTACGAGCAGTACTTC.

Ten or more counts support this clonotype. J is TRBJ2-7 and V is TRBV5-1; 8 bases fit TRBD2. Germline-derived CDR1 and CDR2 are SGHRS and YFSETQ. CDR3 size: 14 residues. V was pared by 5 bases and J by 6 bases, with 10 bases of the junction left unmatched. The CDR3 is CASSPPGGPSEQYF. For the CDR3, the DNA is TGCGCCAGCAGTCCCCCGGGAGGGCCCTCCGAGCAGTACTTC. Using reference TRBV5-1 and TRBJ2-7 for the parts outside the CDR3, the full variable domain is KAGVTQTPRYLIKTRGQQVTLSCSPISGHRSVSWYQQTPGQGLQFLFEYFSETQRNKGNFPGRFSGRQFSNSRSEMNVSTLELGDSALYLCASSPPGGPSEQYFGPGTRLTVT.

There are many counts of this clonotype. V gene TRBV28 combines with J gene TRBJ1-1; 9 bases agree with TRBD1. Unmatched junction bases numbered 5, after V lost 9 bases and J lost 0 bases. Germline V gene lookup returns CDR1 MDHEN and CDR2 SYDVKM. The CDR3 consists of 14 residues. The CDR3 spells CASDTGGLNTEAFF. The CDR3 bases are TGTGCCAGTGACACAGGGGGCCTGAACACTGAAGCTTTCTTT. Using reference TRBV28 and TRBJ1-1 for the parts outside the CDR3, the full variable domain is DVKVTQSSRYLVKRTGEKVFLECVQDMDHENMFWYRQDPGLGLRLIYFSYDVKMKEKGDIPEGYSVSREKKERFSLILESASTNQTSMYLCASDTGGLNTEAFFGQGTRLTVV.

This clonotype has a count of ten or more. The rearrangement joins TRBV28 to TRBJ2-4, with 8 bases identical to TRBD2. Germline assignment: CDR1 MDHEN and CDR2 SYDVKM. J gave up 9 bases and V 7 bases, and 11 bases lay outside the gene matches. The length of the CDR3 is 14 residues. CDR3 protein: CASTALTSVLIQYF. CDR3 DNA: TGTGCCAGCACGGCTTTGACTAGCGTTCTCATTCAGTACTTC.

This clonotype was counted ten times or more. J is TRBJ2-7 and V is TRBV28; 9 bases line up with TRBD1. The germline gives CDR1 MDHEN, CDR2 SYDVKM. The length of the CDR3 is 15 residues. The trim removed 1 base at V and 6 bases at J, leaving 7 bases unmatched. CDR3 nucleotides: TGTGCCAGCAGTTTATTAAGGACAGGGGTGCTCGAGCAGTACTTC. It codes for CASSLLRTGVLEQYF.